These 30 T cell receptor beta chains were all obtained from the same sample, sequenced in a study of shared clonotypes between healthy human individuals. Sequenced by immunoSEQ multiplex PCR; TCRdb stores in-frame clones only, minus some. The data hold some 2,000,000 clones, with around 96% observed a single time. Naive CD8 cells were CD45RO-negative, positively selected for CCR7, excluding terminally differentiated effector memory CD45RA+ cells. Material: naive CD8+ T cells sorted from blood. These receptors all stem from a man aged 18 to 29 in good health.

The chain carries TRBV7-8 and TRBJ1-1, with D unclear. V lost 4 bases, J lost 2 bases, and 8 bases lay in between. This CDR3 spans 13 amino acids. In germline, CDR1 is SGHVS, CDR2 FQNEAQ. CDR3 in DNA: TGTGCCAGCAGCTACCAGGTCAACACTGAAGCTTTCTTT. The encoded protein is CASSYQVNTEAFF.

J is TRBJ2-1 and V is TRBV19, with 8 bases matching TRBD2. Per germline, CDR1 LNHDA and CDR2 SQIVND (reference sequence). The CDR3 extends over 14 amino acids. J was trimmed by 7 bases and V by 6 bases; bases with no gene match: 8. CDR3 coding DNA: TGTGCCAGTAGGGTAGCGGGATGGGGGAATGAGCAGTTCTTC. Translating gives CASRVAGWGNEQFF.

The CDR3 DNA is TGTGCCAGCAGCGTCGAGGGCACTCGCAATGAGCAGTTCTTC. Amino acids: CASSVEGTRNEQFF. The V call is TRBV9, the J call TRBJ2-1, with D possibly being TRBD2 (5 bases). From germline, CDR1 is SGDLS and CDR2 YYNGEE. The CDR3 consists of 14 residues. Trimming shortened V by 2 bases and J by 6 bases, and 12 bases separated the two germline ends.

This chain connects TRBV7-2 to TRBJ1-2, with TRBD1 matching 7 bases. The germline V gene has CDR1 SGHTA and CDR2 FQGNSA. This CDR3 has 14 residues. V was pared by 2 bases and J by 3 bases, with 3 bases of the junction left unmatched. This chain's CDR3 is CASSLRGQDYGYTF. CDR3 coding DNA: TGTGCCAGCAGCTTACGTGGACAGGACTATGGCTACACCTTC. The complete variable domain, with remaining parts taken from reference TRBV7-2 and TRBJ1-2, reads GAGVSQSPSNKVTEKGKDVELRCDPISGHTALYWYRQSLGQGLEFLIYFQGNSAPDKSGLPSDRFSAERTGGSVSTLTIQRTQQEDSAVYLCASSLRGQDYGYTFGSGTRLTVV.

CDR3 in amino acids: CSVETQFNEQFF. CDR3 in DNA: TGCAGCGTTGAAACACAGTTCAATGAGCAGTTCTTC. This chain joins TRBV29-1 and TRBJ2-1; D not certain. The CDR3 covers 12 residues. Trimming removed 2 bases at V and 6 bases at J, with 8 bases between. The germline gives CDR1 SQVTM, CDR2 ANQGSEA.

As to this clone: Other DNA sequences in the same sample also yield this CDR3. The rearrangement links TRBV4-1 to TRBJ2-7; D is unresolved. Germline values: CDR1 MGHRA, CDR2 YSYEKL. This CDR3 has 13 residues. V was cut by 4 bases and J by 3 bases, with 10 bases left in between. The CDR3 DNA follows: TGCGCCAGCAGCCTGACTGGAGACTACGAGCAGTACTTC. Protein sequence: CASSLTGDYEQYF.

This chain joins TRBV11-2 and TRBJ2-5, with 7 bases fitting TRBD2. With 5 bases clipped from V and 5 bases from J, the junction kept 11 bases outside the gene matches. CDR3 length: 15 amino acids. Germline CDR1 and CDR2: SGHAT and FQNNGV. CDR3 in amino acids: CASSAELGGPETQYF. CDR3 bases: TGTGCCAGCAGCGCGGAATTGGGAGGGCCGGAGACCCAGTACTTC.

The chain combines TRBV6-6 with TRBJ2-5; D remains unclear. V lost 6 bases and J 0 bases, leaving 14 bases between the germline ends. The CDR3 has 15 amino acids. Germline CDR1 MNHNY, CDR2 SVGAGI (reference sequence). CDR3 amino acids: CASSPAAAHQETQYF. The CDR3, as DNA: TGTGCCAGCAGCCCCGCCGCGGCACACCAAGAGACCCAGTACTTC.

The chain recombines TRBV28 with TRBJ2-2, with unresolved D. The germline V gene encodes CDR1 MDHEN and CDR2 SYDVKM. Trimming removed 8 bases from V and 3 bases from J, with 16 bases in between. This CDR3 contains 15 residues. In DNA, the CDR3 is TGTGCCAGCGGCTACCTCAGGCAGGACACCGGGGAGCTGTTTTTT. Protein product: CASGYLRQDTGELFF.

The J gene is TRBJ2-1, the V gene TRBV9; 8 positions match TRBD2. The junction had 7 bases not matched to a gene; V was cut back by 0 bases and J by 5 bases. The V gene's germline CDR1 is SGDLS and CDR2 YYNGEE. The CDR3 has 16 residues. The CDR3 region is CASSVASAGGNNEQFF. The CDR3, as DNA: TGTGCCAGCAGCGTAGCTTCGGCGGGAGGTAACAATGAGCAGTTCTTC.

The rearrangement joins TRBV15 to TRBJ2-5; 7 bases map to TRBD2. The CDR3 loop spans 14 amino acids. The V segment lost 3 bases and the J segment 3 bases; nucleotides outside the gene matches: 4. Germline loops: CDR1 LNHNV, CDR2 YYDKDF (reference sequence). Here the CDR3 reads CATSSGGEKETQYF. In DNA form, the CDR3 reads TGTGCCACCAGCAGTGGGGGGGAAAAAGAGACCCAGTACTTC.

This CDR3 reads CASSPLGGEWYGYTF. The CDR3 coding sequence is TGTGCCAGCAGCCCCCTAGGGGGGGAATGGTATGGCTACACCTTC. The chain employs TRBV13 and TRBJ1-2; a weak D match, TRBD1 (6 bases). The CDR3 contains 15 residues. Germline assignment: CDR1 PRHDT and CDR2 FYEKMQ (reference sequence). Trimming removed 5 bases from V and 5 bases from J, with 18 bases in between.

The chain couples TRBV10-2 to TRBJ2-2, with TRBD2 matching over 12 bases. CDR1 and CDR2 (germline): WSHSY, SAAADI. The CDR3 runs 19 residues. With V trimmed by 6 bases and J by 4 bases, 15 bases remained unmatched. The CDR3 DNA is TGCGCCAGCAGAAGCAGACTAGCGGGAGAATGGAGGGGCACCGGGGAGCTGTTTTTT. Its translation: CASRSRLAGEWRGTGELFF.

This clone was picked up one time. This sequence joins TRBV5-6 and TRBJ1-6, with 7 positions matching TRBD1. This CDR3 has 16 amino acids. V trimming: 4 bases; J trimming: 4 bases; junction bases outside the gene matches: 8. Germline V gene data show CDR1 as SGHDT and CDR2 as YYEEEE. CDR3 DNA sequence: TGTGCCAGCAGCCAAGCCGGGACAGAGTATAATTCACCCCTCCACTTT. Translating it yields CASSQAGTEYNSPLHF.

The chain's CDR3 is CASSPPLASTDTQYF. CDR3 in DNA: TGTGCCAGCAGCCCCCCCCTAGCGTCCACAGATACGCAGTATTTT. The chain recombines TRBV11-2 with TRBJ2-3; D is possibly TRBD2 (6 bases). V lost 5 bases, J lost 2 bases, and 14 bases lay in between. The CDR3 is made up of 15 amino acids. The germline V gene has CDR1 SGHAT and CDR2 FQNNGV. Complete variable domain (other parts from reference TRBV11-2 and TRBJ2-3): EAGVAQSPRYKIIEKRQSVAFWCNPISGHATLYWYQQILGQGPKLLIQFQNNGVVDDSQLPKDRFSAERLKGVDSTLKIQPAKLEDSAVYLCASSPPLASTDTQYFGPGTRLTVL.

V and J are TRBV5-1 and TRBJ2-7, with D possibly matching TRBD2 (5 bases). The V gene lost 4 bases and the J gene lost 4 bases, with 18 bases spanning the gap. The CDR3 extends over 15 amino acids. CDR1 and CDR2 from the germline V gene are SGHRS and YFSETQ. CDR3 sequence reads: CASSPTVWESYEQYF. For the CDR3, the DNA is TGCGCCAGCAGCCCCACCGTATGGGAGTCGTACGAGCAGTACTTC. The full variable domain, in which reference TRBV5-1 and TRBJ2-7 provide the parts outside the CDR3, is KAGVTQTPRYLIKTRGQQVTLSCSPISGHRSVSWYQQTPGQGLQFLFEYFSETQRNKGNFPGRFSGRQFSNSRSEMNVSTLELGDSALYLCASSPTVWESYEQYFGPGTRLTVT.

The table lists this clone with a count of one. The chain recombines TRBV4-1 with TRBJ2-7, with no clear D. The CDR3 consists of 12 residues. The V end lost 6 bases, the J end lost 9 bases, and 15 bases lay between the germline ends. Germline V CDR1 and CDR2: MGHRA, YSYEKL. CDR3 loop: CASSLGSGLQYF. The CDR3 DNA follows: TGCGCCAGCAGTCTAGGCTCCGGCTTGCAGTACTTC.

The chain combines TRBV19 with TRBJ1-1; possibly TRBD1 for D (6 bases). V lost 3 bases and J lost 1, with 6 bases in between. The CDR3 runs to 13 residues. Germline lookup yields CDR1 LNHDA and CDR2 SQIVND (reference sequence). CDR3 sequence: CASSMDRNTEAFF. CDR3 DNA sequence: TGTGCCAGTAGTATGGACAGGAACACTGAAGCTTTCTTT. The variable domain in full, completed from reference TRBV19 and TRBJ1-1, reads DGGITQSPKYLFRKEGQNVTLSCEQNLNHDAMYWYRQDPGQGLRLIYYSQIVNDFQKGDIAEGYSVSREKKESFPLTVTSAQKNPTAFYLCASSMDRNTEAFFGQGTRLTVV.

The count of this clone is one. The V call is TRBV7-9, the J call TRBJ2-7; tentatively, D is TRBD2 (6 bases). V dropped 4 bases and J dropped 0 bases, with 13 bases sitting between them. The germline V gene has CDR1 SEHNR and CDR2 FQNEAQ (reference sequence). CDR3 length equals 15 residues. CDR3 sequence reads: CASSSPGGPSYEQYF. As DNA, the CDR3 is TGTGCCAGCAGCTCCCCCGGGGGACCCTCCTACGAGCAGTACTTC.

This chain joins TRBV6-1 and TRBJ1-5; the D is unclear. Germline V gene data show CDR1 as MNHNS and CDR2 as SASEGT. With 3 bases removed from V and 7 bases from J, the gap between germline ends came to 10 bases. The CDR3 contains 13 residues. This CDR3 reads CASSEWGSQPQHF. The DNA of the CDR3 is TGTGCCAGCAGTGAGTGGGGTAGCCAGCCCCAGCATTTT.

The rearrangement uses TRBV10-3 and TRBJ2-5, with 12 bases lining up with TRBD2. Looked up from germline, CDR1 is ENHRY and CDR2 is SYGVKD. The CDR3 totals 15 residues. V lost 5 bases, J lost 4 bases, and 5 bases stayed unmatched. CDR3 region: CAISQPGLAGETQYF. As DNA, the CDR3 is TGTGCCATCAGTCAACCGGGACTAGCGGGAGAGACCCAGTACTTC.

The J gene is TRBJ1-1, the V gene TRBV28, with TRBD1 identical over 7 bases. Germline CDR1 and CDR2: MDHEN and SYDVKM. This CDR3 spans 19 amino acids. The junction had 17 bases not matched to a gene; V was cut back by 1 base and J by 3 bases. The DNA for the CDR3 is TGTGCCAGCAGTTTATCCGGGGACAGCCAGTGGGGAGACTACACTGAAGCTTTCTTT. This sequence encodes CASSLSGDSQWGDYTEAFF.

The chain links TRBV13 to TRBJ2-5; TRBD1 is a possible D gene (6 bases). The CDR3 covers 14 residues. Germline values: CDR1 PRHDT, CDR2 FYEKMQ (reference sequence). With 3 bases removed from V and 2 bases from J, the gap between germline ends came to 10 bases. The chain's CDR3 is CASSFGTLQETQYF. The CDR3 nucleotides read TGTGCCAGCAGCTTTGGGACATTACAAGAGACCCAGTACTTC.

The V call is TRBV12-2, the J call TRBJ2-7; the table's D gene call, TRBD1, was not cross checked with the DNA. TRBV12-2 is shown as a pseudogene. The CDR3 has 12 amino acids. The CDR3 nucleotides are TGTGCCCCACCCCCCAGGTCCCACGAGCAGTACTTC. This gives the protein CAPPPRSHEQYF.

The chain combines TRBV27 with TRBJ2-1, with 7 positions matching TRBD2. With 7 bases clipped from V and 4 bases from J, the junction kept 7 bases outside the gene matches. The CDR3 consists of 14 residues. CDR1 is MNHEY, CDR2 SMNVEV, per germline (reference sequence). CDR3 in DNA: TGTGCCAGCACCGGACTAGAGGGTTACAATGAGCAGTTCTTC. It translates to CASTGLEGYNEQFF.

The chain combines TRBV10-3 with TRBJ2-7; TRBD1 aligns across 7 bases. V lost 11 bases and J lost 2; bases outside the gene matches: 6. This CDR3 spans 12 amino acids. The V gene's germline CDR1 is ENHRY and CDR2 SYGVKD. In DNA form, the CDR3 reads TGTGCCCTAGGGACAGATACCTACGAGCAGTACTTC. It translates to CALGTDTYEQYF.

DNA for the CDR3: TGCAGCGTTAGATTCGATTACGAGCAGTACTTC. Translating gives CSVRFDYEQYF. V and J are TRBV29-1 and TRBJ2-7; unclear D gene. Per the germline V gene, CDR1 is SQVTM and CDR2 is ANQGSEA. CDR3 size: 11 residues. Trimming took off 5 bases at V and 4 bases at J, with 9 bases between the two ends.

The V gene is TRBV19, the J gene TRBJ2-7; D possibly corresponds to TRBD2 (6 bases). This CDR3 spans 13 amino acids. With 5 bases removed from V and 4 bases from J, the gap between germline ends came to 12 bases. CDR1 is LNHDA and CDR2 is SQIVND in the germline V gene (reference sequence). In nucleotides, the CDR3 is TGTGCCAGTAGTGCCGGGGGAGATTACGAGCAGTACTTC. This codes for CASSAGGDYEQYF.

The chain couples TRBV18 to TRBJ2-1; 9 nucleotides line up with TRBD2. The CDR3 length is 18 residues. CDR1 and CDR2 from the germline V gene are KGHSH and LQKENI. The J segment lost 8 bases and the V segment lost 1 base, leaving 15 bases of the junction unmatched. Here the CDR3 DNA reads TGTGCCAGCTCACCACAGGGACGGTGGCGGGAGGGCCTCGATGAGCAGTTCTTC. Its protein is CASSPQGRWREGLDEQFF. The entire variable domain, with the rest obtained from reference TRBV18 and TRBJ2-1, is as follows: NAGVMQNPRHLVRRRGQEARLRCSPMKGHSHVYWYRQLPEEGLKFMVYLQKENIIDESGMPKERFSAEFPKEGPSILRIQQVVRGDSAAYFCASSPQGRWREGLDEQFFGPGTRLTVL.

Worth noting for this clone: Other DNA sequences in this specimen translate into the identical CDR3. DNA of the CDR3: TGTGCCAGCAGCTTAGCTGACACCTACGAGCAGTACTTC. It codes for CASSLADTYEQYF. The chain joins TRBV7-9 to TRBJ2-7; D unresolved. This CDR3 has 13 amino acids. Between the trimmed V and J ends, which lost 0 bases and 2 bases, there was a span of 5 bases. Germline V CDR1 and CDR2: SEHNR, FQNEAQ (reference sequence).